Listed below are T cell receptor beta chains from one sample, sequenced in a study of beta chain features in type 1 diabetes. TCRdb keeps only in-frame clones here, not all; method: immunoSEQ multiplex PCR. Of around 250,000 clones listed, about 14% are singletons. Sequenced sample: naive CD4+ T cells from blood. Receptor source: a woman aged 40 to 50 in good health. Both conserved end residues are part of each CDR3. D genes are given only for firm matches. Expanded clones are given a class, and other clones once, few, many or no size at all.

clone_size	d_call	v_call	j_call	cdr3_nt	cdr3_aa
few	TRBD1	TRBV5-1	TRBJ2-1	TGCGCCAGCAGCCAGGGACAGGGTGGCGATGAGCAGTTCTTC	CASSQGQGGDEQFF
NA	NA	TRBV18	TRBJ1-1	TGTGCCAGCTCACCCAGTGTTGGTTTCCCTGAAGCTTTCTTT	CASSPSVGFPEAFF
NA	TRBD2	TRBV5-4	TRBJ2-4	TGTGCCAGCAGCATCGGACTAGCGGGGGTGAGAGAAGCCAAAAACATTCAGTACTTC	CASSIGLAGVREAKNIQYF
NA	TRBD1	TRBV11-2	TRBJ2-5	TGTGCCAGCAGCTTAGAAGGACAGGGGGGGACCCAGTACTTC	CASSLEGQGGTQYF
few	NA	TRBV7-8	TRBJ2-1	TGTGCCAGCAGCTCTACGGTTCTCCGGGGTTCCCCCAATGAGCAGTTCTTC	CASSSTVLRGSPNEQFF
few	NA	TRBV7-9	TRBJ1-6	TGTGCCAGCAGCCCTGGCCAGGGAGGTTCACCCCTCCACTTT	CASSPGQGGSPLHF
NA	NA	TRBV21-1	TRBJ2-3	TGTGCCACTTTTTTCAACCGGGACAGGGCTCATTTTACAGATACGCAGTATTTT	CATFFNRDRAHFTDTQYF
few	NA	TRBV7-2	TRBJ1-4	TGTGCCAGCAGCCTGGCTCGGGACATCTCGGGAAAACTGTTTTTT	CASSLARDISGKLFF
NA	NA	TRBV7-8	TRBJ2-4	TGTGCCAGCAGCCCTGAGGTCAGTGCGCACATTCAGTACTTC	CASSPEVSAHIQYF
NA	TRBD2	TRBV5-1	TRBJ2-3	TGCGCCAGCAGCTCGGGACTAGCGGGGGGGCCTGGCACAGATACGCAGTATTTT	CASSSGLAGGPGTDTQYF
NA	TRBD2	TRBV19	TRBJ2-3	TGTGCCAGTAGTAGCCTAGCGGCTAGCACAGATACGCAGTATTTT	CASSSLAASTDTQYF
few	TRBD1	TRBV6-6	TRBJ2-4	TGTGCCAGCAGAAAGGACAGGGAGAAAAACATTCAGTACTTC	CASRKDREKNIQYF
few	NA	TRBV5-1	TRBJ1-2	TGCGCCAGCAGCTTGGACGGGATTAACTATGGCTACACCTTC	CASSLDGINYGYTF
NA	TRBD1	TRBV19	TRBJ1-1	TGTGCCAGTAGTATCAGGGGGAGCACTGAAGCTTTCTTT	CASSIRGSTEAFF
NA	NA	TRBV7-2	TRBJ2-3	TGTGCCAGCAGCCAAGTCCAGGGGTTTTTTAGCACAGATACGCAGTATTTT	CASSQVQGFFSTDTQYF
NA	NA	TRBV19	TRBJ2-2	TGTGCCAGTAGCCTACCCTCGAACACCGGGGAGCTGTTTTTT	CASSLPSNTGELFF
NA	TRBD2	TRBV5-1	TRBJ2-5	TGCGCCAGCACCGAATTAGCGGGGGTAGAAGAGACCCAGTACTTC	CASTELAGVEETQYF
NA	NA	TRBV10-3	TRBJ2-7	TGTGCCATCACTAGACAGCCTTCCTACGAGCAGTACTTC	CAITRQPSYEQYF
few	NA	TRBV5-6	TRBJ2-7	TGTGCCAGGCCGAGTCTTCCCTACGAGCAGTACTTC	CARPSLPYEQYF
few	NA	TRBV7-8	TRBJ2-7	TGTGCCAGCAGAGATGAAGACACCCTGGCCTACGAGCAGTACTTC	CASRDEDTLAYEQYF
NA	TRBD1	TRBV13	TRBJ1-5	TGTGCCAGCAGCTTAGGCGGACAGGGGAACAATCAGCCCCAGCATTTT	CASSLGGQGNNQPQHF
NA	NA	TRBV4-3	TRBJ1-2	TGCGCCAGCAGCCAAGATGGACAGAACTATGGCTACACCTTC	CASSQDGQNYGYTF
few	TRBD2	TRBV9	TRBJ2-7	TGTGCCAGCAGTCGTACAGTTATGCGGGGGTCTACCTACGAGCAGTACTTC	CASSRTVMRGSTYEQYF
NA	NA	TRBV5-1	TRBJ2-7	TGCGCCAGCAGCTTCGATTTTCGGGGAAGCTCCTACGAGCAGTACTTC	CASSFDFRGSSYEQYF
few	NA	TRBV9	TRBJ2-2	TGTGCCAGCAGCGTAGCTACGGGGATCTCGAACACCGGGGAGCTGTTTTTT	CASSVATGISNTGELFF
NA	NA	TRBV7-6	TRBJ2-5	TGTGCCAGCAGCTTAGGAGGGGGGGGAGAGACCCAGTACTTC	CASSLGGGGETQYF
NA	NA	TRBV18	TRBJ2-1	TGTGCCAGCTCACAAGCACAGACCTCCTACAATGAGCAGTTCTTC	CASSQAQTSYNEQFF
NA	NA	TRBV7-2	TRBJ2-5	TGTGCCAGCAGCCAAAACTCAGCGGGACAAGAAACCCAGTACTTC	CASSQNSAGQETQYF
few	NA	TRBV5-4	TRBJ2-3	TGTGCCAGCAGCTTGGAGGGCGGGGTAAGGGGATCGGATACGCAGTATTTT	CASSLEGGVRGSDTQYF
few	NA	TRBV7-9	TRBJ2-7	TGTGCCAGCAGCTCCCTATACGAGCAGTACTTC	CASSSLYEQYF
NA	NA	TRBV11-2	TRBJ2-5	TGTGCCAGCAGCTTAGGTCAGGGGAAAGAGACCCAGTACTTC	CASSLGQGKETQYF
NA	NA	TRBV25-1	TRBJ2-5	TGTGCCAGCAGTGCGGGGGAAGAGACCCAGTACTTC	CASSAGEETQYF
NA	TRBD1	TRBV27	TRBJ2-7	TGTGCCAGCAGTTCCCCGGACAGGTTCCCCTACGAGCAGTACTTC	CASSSPDRFPYEQYF
few	NA	TRBV15	TRBJ2-7	TGTGCCACCAGCAGAGCCAGGACATCCTACGAGCAGTACTTC	CATSRARTSYEQYF
few	NA	TRBV14	TRBJ1-1	TGTGCCAGCAGCCAATCCGGCATTCAGGCCTGGTTCTTT	CASSQSGIQAWFF
NA	TRBD1	TRBV15	TRBJ2-5	TGTGCCACCAGCAGCCACCCCCGACAGGGGGGAAAGACCCAGTACTTC	CATSSHPRQGGKTQYF
NA	TRBD2	TRBV5-1	TRBJ2-7	TGCGCCAGCAGCTCGTCTAGCGGGGGGACCAGGGAGCAGTACTTC	CASSSSSGGTREQYF
NA	TRBD1	TRBV18	TRBJ1-6	TGTGCCAGCTCCAACGCCGGGACAGGGGTTTCACCCCTCCACTTT	CASSNAGTGVSPLHF
NA	TRBD1	TRBV6-5	TRBJ2-7	TGTCGGGCACAGGGGCCCTACGAGCAGTACTTC	CRAQGPYEQYF
NA	NA	TRBV4-1	TRBJ2-3	TGCGCCAGCAGCCAACGGGACACAGATACGCAGTATTTT	CASSQRDTDTQYF
few	TRBD1	TRBV6-1	TRBJ1-2	TGTGCCAGCACCCAGGGGACAGAATATGGCTACACCTTC	CASTQGTEYGYTF
many	NA	TRBV7-9	TRBJ1-5	TGTGCCAGCAGCTTAGGATCCGGGAGCGGTCATCAGCCCCAGCATTTT	CASSLGSGSGHQPQHF